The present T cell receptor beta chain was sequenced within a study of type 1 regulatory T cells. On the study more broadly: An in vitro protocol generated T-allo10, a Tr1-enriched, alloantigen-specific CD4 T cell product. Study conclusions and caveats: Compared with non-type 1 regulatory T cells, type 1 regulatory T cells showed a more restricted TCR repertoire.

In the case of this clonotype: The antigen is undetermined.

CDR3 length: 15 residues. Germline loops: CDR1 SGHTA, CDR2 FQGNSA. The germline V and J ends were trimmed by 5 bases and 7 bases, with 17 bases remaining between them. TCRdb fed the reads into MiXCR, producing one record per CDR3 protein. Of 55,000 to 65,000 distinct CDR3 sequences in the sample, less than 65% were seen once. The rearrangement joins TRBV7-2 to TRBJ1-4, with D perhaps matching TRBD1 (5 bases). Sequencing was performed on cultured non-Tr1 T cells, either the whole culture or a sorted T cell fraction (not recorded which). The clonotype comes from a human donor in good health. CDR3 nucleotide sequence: TGTGCCAGCAGCCATAACGGGCAGGGCGCTGAAAAACTGTTTTTT. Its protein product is CASSHNGQGAEKLFF.